The 9 T cell receptor beta chains listed next were all sequenced from one sample in a study of blood T cell repertoires in COVID-19. Profiled with immunoSEQ multiplex PCR; TCRdb holds only in-frame clones, not every one. The sample lists under 350,000 clones, 80% to 90% occurring once. Sequencing input: peripheral blood. The receptor source for this set is a man in his forties with acute or convalescent COVID-19.

V usage is TRBV2 and J usage is TRBJ2-3; D gene ambiguous. Trimming took 5 bases from V and 6 from J, leaving 9 bases between them. The CDR3 totals 12 residues. CDR1 is SNHLY and CDR2 is FYNNEI in the germline V gene. In DNA form, the CDR3 reads TGTGCCAGCAGTCCTCACGCGGATACGCAGTATTTT. Translation: CASSPHADTQYF.

The rearrangement joins TRBV6-4 to TRBJ2-1; TRBD2 agrees at 12 bases. This CDR3 region has 17 residues. Germline V lookup: CDR1 MRHNA, CDR2 SNTAGT. V lost 5 bases and J lost 8; bases outside the gene matches: 13. CDR3 bases: TGTGCCAGCAGTTTGGGACCTAGCGGGGGGGCCGTGGATGAGCAGTTCTTC. It specifies CASSLGPSGGAVDEQFF.

The chain combines TRBV2 with TRBJ1-5; possibly TRBD1 for D (5 bases). The length of the CDR3 is 18 residues. In germline, CDR1 is SNHLY, CDR2 FYNNEI. With 1 base removed from V and 0 bases from J, the gap between germline ends came to 16 bases. CDR3 coding DNA: TGTGCCAGCAGTGAAGTCATGAGACAGATTTATAGCAATCAGCCCCAGCATTTT. This translates into CASSEVMRQIYSNQPQHF. The whole variable domain, filled in from reference TRBV2 and TRBJ1-5, reads EPEVTQTPSHQVTQMGQEVILRCVPISNHLYFYWYRQILGQKVEFLVSFYNNEISEKSEIFDDQFSVERPDGSNFTLKIRSTKLEDSAMYFCASSEVMRQIYSNQPQHFGDGTRLSIL.

V and J are TRBV6-6 and TRBJ1-1; 10 bases are shared with TRBD1. CDR1 and CDR2 (germline): MNHNY, SVGAGI (reference sequence). J was trimmed by 10 bases and V by 6 bases; bases with no gene match: 8. The CDR3 runs 13 residues. The chain's CDR3 is CASSQGQGRRAFF. DNA for the CDR3: TGTGCCAGCAGCCAGGGACAGGGGAGGAGAGCTTTCTTT.

This clone turned up a few times. The CDR3 loop reads CASSLSVVGRPYNSPLHF. The CDR3, as DNA: TGTGCCAGCAGTTTATCCGTAGTGGGCAGGCCTTATAATTCACCCCTCCACTTT. V gene TRBV27 combines with J gene TRBJ1-6; D gene unclear. CDR1 is MNHEY and CDR2 is SMNVEV in the germline V gene (reference sequence). With 0 bases removed from V and 4 bases from J, the gap between germline ends came to 16 bases. The CDR3 covers 18 residues.

This clone was recorded once. This chain connects TRBV14 to TRBJ2-1; 7 positions agree with TRBD1. Trimming took 4 bases from V and 8 from J; bases not matched to a gene: 11. Germline loops: CDR1 SGHDN, CDR2 FVKESK. The CDR3 is 15 residues long. The CDR3 DNA reads TGTGCCAGCAGCCTAAGGGGGCGCCGAGGGGATGAGCAGTTCTTC. Its protein product is CASSLRGRRGDEQFF.

The sample holds one count of this clone. A read error may produce the germline difference seen at one junction end. The V gene is TRBV19, the J gene TRBJ1-3; maybe TRBD1 (6 bases). The CDR3 has 13 amino acids. Looked up from germline, CDR1 is LNHDA and CDR2 is SQIVND (reference sequence). The CDR3 is CASSGQSGTTIYF. CDR3 DNA sequence: TGTGCCAGTAGCGGACAGTCGGGAACCACCATATATTTT.

This clone is a singleton in its sample. The genes are TRBV5-1 and TRBJ2-1, with 9 bases that match TRBD2. Germline V gives CDR1 SGHRS, CDR2 YFSETQ. The CDR3 length is 13 residues. The ends lost 7 bases at V and 7 bases at J; junction bases unmatched: 6. This chain's CDR3 is CASAAGGWNEQFF. The CDR3 coding sequence is TGCGCCAGCGCCGCGGGGGGGTGGAATGAGCAGTTCTTC.

The chain uses TRBV24-1 and TRBJ1-1; D is perhaps TRBD1 (6 bases). In germline, CDR1 is KGHDR, CDR2 SFDVKD. This CDR3 is built from 13 residues. V was clipped by 3 bases and J by 5 bases, with 9 bases between them. CDR3 region: CATSDHGQTEAFF. The DNA of the CDR3 is TGTGCCACCAGTGATCACGGACAGACTGAAGCTTTCTTT.